This T cell receptor beta chain was profiled in a study of blood T cell repertoires in COVID-19. Study background: The samples span acute and convalescent COVID-19 from the United States, Italy and Spain. PBMCs, B-cell-depleted T cells, or T cells were the source of the cDNA or gDNA that made up the material.

Under the authors' procedure: How many nucleated cells were present was estimated from reference gene primer amplification. The repertoire was sequenced with immunoSEQ multiplex PCR; TCRdb's copy has only in-frame clones and lacks some. V and J calls and clone size come straight from that table; D and trimming were deduced from the DNA. The sample has 280,000 or so clones; over 75% are singletons. Germline CDR1 MDHEN, CDR2 SYDVKM. V was pared by 8 bases and J by 7 bases, with 14 bases between. The CDR3 runs 12 residues. The sample was peripheral blood. This rearrangement joins TRBV28 to TRBJ2-5, with D unresolved. The TCR sequence derives from a woman aged 60-75 years with acute or convalescent COVID-19. DNA of the CDR3: TGTGCCAGCTTTGACCCGGCAGGGACCCAGTACTTC. It specifies CASFDPAGTQYF.